The clone carrying this T cell receptor beta chain appeared a few times. Its antigen is undetermined. The CDR3 is made up of 13 amino acids. Trimming cost V 5 bases and J 4 bases, with 11 bases left between them. In germline, CDR1 is LNHDA, CDR2 SQIVND (reference sequence). The data belong to a study of T-cell reconstitution after alpha-beta-depleted transplantation in children. Points from the study as a whole: The study reportedly traced alpha-beta T cells about two months after transplant to several hundred expanded graft clones. It was surviving recipient T cells and thymic progenitors that gave some patients high TCRbeta diversity at day 60. Among T cells one year after transplant, newly produced cells accounted for most counts and diversity.

Unique molecular identifiers featured in how the TCRbeta library was prepared. TCRdb redid the calling of the PCR reads with MiXCR, one entry per CDR3 protein. The sample has approximately 97,000 distinct CDR3 sequences; around 5.9% are singletons. The clonotype comes from a female patient between 2 and 15 years old who had a stem cell transplant for Fanconi anemia, so the T cells may come from the graft donor. The sample was PBMCs, mostly from graft donor cells, taken 60 days after TCRalphabeta/CD19-depleted stem cell transplant. The chain carries TRBV19 and TRBJ1-2; possible D gene TRBD1, 6 bases. In nucleotides, the CDR3 is TGTGCCAGTAGTCTGACAGGTTCCTATGGCTACACCTTC. Its protein is CASSLTGSYGYTF.